This TCR beta chain was recorded in a study of CD8+ T cells in alopecia areata. Overall study results and limits: It was observed that many expanded lesional clones persisted in scalp and blood during tofacitinib.

The CDR3 extends over 13 amino acids. In germline, CDR1 is SGHRS, CDR2 YFSETQ. Trimming removed 6 bases at V and 2 bases at J, with 10 bases between. The treatment was: oral pan-JAK inhibitor, 5-10 mg twice daily. A note on this clone: The antigen remains unidentified.

Following extraction, RNA underwent reverse transcription to cDNA, which served as the sequencing template. Assay used: immunoSEQ multiplex PCR; TCRdb lists only in-frame clones, some missing. The profile covers fewer than 250,000 clones, with over 40% appearing a single time and over 2.5% taken by the ten largest. Sequencing used CD4+ T cells sorted from blood, obtained around week 36, from a patient treated with tofacitinib. This sequence originates from a human donor with alopecia areata. The chain carries TRBV5-1 and TRBJ2-3, with unresolved D. CDR3 sequence reads: CASTLDLTDTQYF. CDR3 nucleotides: TGCGCCAGCACCCTGGACCTCACAGATACGCAGTATTTT.